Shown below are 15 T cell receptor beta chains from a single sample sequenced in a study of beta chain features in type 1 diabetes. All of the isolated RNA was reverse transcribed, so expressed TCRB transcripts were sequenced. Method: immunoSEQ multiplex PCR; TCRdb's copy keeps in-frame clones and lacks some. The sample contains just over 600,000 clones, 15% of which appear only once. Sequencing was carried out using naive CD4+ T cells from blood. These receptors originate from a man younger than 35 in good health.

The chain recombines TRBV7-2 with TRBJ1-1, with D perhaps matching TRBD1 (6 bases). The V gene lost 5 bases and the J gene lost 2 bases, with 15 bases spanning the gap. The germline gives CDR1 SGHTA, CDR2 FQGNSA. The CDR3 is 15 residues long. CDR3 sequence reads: CASSPPGTLNTEAFF. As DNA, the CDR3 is TGTGCCAGCAGCCCACCCGGGACACTAAACACTGAAGCTTTCTTT.

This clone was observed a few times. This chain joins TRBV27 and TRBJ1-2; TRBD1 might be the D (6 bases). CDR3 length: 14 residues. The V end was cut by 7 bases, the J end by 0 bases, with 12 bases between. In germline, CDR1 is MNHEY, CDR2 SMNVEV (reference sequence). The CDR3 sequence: CASTRGKANYGYTF. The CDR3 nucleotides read TGTGCCAGCACCAGGGGTAAAGCTAACTATGGCTACACCTTC.

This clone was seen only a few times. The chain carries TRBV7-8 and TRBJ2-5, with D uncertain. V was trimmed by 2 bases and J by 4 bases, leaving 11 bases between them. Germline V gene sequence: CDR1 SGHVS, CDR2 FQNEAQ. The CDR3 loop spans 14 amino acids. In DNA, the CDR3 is TGTGCCAGCAGCTTACGTCGGTTCCGAGAGACCCAGTACTTC. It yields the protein CASSLRRFRETQYF.

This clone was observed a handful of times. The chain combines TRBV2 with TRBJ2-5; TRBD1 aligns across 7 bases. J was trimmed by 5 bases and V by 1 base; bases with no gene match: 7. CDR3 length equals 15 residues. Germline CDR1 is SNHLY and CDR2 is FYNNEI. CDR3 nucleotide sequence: TGTGCCAGCAGTGAAGTAGGGGGCAGGATGGAGACCCAGTACTTC. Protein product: CASSEVGGRMETQYF.

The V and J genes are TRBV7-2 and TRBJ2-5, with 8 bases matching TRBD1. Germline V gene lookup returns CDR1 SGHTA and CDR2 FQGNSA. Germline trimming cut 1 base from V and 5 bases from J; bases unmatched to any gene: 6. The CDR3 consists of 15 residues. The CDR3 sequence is CASSLGAGGAETQYF. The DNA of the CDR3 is TGTGCCAGCAGCTTAGGCGCAGGGGGCGCGGAGACCCAGTACTTC.

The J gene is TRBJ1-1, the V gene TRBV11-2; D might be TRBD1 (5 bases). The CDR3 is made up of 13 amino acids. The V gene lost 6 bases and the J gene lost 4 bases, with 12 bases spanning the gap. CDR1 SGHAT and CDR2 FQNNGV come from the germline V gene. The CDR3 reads CASSQDRATEAFF. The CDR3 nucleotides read TGTGCCAGCAGTCAAGACAGAGCCACTGAAGCTTTCTTT.

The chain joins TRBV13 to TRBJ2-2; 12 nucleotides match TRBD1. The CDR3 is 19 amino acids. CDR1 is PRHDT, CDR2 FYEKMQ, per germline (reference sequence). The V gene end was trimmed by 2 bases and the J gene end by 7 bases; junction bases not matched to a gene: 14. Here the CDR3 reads CASSLRSVWGQGAHGELFF. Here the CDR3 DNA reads TGTGCCAGCAGCTTAAGGTCCGTCTGGGGACAGGGGGCGCACGGGGAGCTGTTTTTT.

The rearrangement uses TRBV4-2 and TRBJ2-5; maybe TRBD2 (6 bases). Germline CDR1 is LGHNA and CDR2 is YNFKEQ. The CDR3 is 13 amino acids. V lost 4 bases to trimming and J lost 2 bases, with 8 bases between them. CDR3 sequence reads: CASSPGLQETQYF. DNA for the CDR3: TGTGCCAGCAGCCCCGGACTACAAGAGACCCAGTACTTC.

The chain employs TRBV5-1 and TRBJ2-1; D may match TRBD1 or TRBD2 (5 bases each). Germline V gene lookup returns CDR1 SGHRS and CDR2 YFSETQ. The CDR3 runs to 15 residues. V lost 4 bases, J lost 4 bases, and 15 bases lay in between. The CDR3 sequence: CASSGRDPDYNEQFF. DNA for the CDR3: TGCGCCAGCAGCGGCCGGGACCCCGATTACAATGAGCAGTTCTTC.

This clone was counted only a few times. The CDR3 coding sequence is TGTGCCAGCAGCCCCCTAGCTCTCCAAGAGACCCAGTACTTC. It translates to CASSPLALQETQYF. The chain joins TRBV7-6 to TRBJ2-5; TRBD2 is a possible D gene (5 bases). The germline gives CDR1 SGHVS, CDR2 FNYEAQ. The CDR3 spans 14 residues. The V end lost 5 bases, the J end lost 1 base, and 11 bases lay between the germline ends.

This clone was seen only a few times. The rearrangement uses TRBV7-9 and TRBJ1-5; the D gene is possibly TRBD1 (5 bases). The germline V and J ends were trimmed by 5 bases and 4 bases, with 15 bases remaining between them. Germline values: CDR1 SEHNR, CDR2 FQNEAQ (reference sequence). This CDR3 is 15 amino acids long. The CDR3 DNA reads TGTGCCAGCAGCCCTGGTCCCCAGGGTAATCAGCCCCAGCATTTT. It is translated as CASSPGPQGNQPQHF.

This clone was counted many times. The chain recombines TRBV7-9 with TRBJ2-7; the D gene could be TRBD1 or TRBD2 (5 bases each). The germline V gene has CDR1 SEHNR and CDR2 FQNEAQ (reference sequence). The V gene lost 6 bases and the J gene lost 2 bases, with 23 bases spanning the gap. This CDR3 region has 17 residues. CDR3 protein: CASSPPGTAATTYEQYF. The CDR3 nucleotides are TGTGCCAGCAGTCCCCCAGGGACGGCGGCCACAACCTACGAGCAGTACTTC.

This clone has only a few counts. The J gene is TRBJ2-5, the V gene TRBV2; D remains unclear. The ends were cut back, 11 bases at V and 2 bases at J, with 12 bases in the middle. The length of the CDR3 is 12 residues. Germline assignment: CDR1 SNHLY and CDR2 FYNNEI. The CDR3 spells CADGRSQETQYF. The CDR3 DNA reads TGTGCCGACGGACGGTCGCAAGAGACCCAGTACTTC.

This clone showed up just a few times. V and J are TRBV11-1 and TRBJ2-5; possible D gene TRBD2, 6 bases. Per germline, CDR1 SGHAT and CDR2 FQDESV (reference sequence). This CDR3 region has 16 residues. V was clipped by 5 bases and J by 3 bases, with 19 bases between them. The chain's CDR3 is CASSPEGLGEEETQYF. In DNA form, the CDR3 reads TGTGCCAGCAGCCCGGAGGGTCTGGGGGAGGAAGAGACCCAGTACTTC.

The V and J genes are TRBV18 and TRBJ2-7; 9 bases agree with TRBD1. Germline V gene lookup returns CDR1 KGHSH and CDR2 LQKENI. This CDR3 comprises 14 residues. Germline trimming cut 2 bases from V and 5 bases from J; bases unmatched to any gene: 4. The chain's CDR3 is CASSPGTGYHEQYF. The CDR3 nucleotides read TGTGCCAGCTCACCAGGGACAGGGTACCACGAGCAGTACTTC.